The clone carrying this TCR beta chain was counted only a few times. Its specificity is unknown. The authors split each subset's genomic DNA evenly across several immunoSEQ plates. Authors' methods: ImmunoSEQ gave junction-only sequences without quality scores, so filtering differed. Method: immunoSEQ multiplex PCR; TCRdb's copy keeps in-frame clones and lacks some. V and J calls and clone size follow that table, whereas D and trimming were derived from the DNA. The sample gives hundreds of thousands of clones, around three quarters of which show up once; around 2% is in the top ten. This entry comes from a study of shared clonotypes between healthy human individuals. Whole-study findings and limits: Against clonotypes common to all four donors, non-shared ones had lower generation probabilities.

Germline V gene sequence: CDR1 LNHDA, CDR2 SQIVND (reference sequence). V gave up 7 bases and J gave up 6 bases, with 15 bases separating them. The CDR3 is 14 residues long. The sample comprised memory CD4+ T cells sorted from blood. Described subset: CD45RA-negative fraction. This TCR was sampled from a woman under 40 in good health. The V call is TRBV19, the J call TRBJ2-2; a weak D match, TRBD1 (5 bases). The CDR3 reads CASNRGSSSGELFF. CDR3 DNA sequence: TGTGCCAGTAATAGGGGTAGCAGCTCCGGGGAGCTGTTTTTT.